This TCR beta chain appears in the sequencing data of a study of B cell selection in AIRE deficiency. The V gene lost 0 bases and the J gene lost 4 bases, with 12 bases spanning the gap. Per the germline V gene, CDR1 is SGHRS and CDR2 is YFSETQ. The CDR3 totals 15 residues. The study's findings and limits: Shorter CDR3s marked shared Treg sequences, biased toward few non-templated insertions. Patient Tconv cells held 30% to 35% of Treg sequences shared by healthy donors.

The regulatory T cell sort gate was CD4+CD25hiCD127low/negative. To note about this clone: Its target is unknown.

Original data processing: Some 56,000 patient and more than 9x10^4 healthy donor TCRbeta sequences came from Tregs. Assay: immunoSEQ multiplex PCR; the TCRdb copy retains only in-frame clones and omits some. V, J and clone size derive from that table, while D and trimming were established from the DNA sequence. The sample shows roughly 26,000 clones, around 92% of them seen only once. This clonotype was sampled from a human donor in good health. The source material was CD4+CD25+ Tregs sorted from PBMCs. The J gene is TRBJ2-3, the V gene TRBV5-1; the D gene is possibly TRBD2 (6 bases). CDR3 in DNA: TGCGCCAGCAGCTTGGGATCCGGGGGAGCAGATACGCAGTATTTT. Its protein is CASSLGSGGADTQYF.